The clone carrying this T cell receptor beta chain showed up just a few times. This sequence may be a read error, since a much larger clone differs from it by one base. The data belong to a study of blood T cells in healthy people across ages. At the level of the study: About one barcoded beta molecule was captured per two T cells (by template switching).

PCR was performed a second time for about 7 to 12 cycles using a sample-barcoded 5' primer and a J-beta primer mix. TCRdb recomputed calls from the 5' RACE reads with MiXCR, one row per CDR3 protein. The data show hundreds of thousands of distinct CDR3 sequences, with around 28% seen just once and 15% to 20% held by the top ten. Per germline, CDR1 SGHTA and CDR2 FQGNSA. This CDR3 spans 13 amino acids. This chain connects TRBV7-2 to TRBJ2-1, with D possibly being TRBD1 (6 bases). TRBJ2-7 explains the end of the DNA better; the J call may be wrong. This TCR came from a woman at least 80 years old in good health. The sample consisted of blood. The CDR3 region has the DNA TGTGCCAGCAGTGACAGGCTTCCCAATGAGCAGTACTTC. Amino acid sequence: CASSDRLPNEQYF.